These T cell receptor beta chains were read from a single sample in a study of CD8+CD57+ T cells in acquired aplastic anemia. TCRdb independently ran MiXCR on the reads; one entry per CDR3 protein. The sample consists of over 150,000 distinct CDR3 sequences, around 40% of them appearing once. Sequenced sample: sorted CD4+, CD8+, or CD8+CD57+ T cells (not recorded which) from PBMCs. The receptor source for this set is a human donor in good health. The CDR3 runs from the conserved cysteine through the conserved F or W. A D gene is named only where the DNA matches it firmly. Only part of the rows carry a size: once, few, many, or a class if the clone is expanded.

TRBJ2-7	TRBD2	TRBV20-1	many	CSAITTSGGREQYF	TGCAGTGCTATCACGACTAGCGGGGGGCGAGAGCAGTACTTC
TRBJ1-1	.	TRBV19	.	CASSQGPREEAFF	TGTGCCAGCAGCCAGGGACCCCGTGAGGAAGCTTTCTTT
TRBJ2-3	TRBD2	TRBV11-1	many	CASSSGGVRTLSDTQYF	TGTGCCAGCAGCTCCGGGGGGGTACGGACCTTATCAGATACGCAGTATTTT
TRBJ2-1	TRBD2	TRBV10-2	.	CASSELAGGPCYNEQFF	TGCGCCAGCAGTGAGCTAGCGGGGGGGCCTTGCTACAATGAGCAGTTCTTC
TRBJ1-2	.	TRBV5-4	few	CASGPTSMGNGYTF	TGTGCCAGCGGGCCGACTTCAATGGGAAATGGCTACACCTTC
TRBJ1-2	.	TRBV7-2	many	CASSLEGGATRAGTF	TGTGCCAGCAGCTTAGAAGGTGGTGCAACAAGAGCGGGCACCTTC
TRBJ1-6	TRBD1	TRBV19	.	CASSEDRAPNSPLHF	TGTGCCAGTAGTGAAGACAGGGCCCCTAATTCACCCCTCCACTTT
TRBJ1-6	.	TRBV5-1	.	CASSLVTGPNSPLHF	TGCGCCAGCAGCTTGGTCACGGGTCCTAATTCACCCCTCCACTTT
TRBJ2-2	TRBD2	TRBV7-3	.	CASSPSGAGELFF	TGTGCCAGCAGCCCTAGCGGGGCCGGGGAGCTGTTTTTT
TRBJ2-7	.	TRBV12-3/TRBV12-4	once	CASSLGSTYEQYF	TGTGCCAGCAGTTTGGGCAGCACCTACGAGCAGTACTTC
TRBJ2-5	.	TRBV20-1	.	CSARTTISKETQYF	TGCAGTGCTAGGACGACTATCTCCAAAGAGACCCAGTACTTC
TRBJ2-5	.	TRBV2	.	CASGGSNREETQYF	TGTGCCAGCGGGGGATCCAACAGGGAAGAGACCCAGTACTTC
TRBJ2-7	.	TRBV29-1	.	CSVGQGLGGEQYF	TGCAGCGTTGGACAGGGCCTCGGGGGAGAGCAGTACTTC
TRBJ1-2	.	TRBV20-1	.	CSAGGQGYTF	TGCAGTGCAGGCGGACAGGGCTACACCTTC
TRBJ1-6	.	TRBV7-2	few	CASSLQDSPLHF	TGTGCCAGCAGCCTACAGGATTCACCCCTCCACTTT
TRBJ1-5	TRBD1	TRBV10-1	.	CASRPGQGANQPQHF	TGCGCCAGCAGGCCGGGACAGGGGGCGAATCAGCCCCAGCATTTT
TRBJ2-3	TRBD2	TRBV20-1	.	CSATTLRGTSGTDTQYF	TGCAGTGCTACCACACTACGGGGGACTAGCGGCACAGATACGCAGTATTTT
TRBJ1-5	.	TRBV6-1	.	CATMIRSNQPQHF	TGTGCCACCATGATCCGTAGCAATCAGCCCCAGCATTTT
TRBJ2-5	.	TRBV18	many	CASSPRVGQETQYF	TGTGCCAGCTCACCAAGGGTTGGGCAAGAGACCCAGTACTTC
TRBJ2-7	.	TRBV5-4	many	CASSLESYEQYF	TGTGCCAGCAGCTTGGAGAGCTACGAGCAGTACTTC
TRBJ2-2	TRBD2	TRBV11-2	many	CASSSGLAGGTGELFF	TGTGCCAGCAGCTCCGGACTAGCGGGAGGTACCGGGGAGCTGTTTTTT
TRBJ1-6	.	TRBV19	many	CASSPGTLIDSPLHF	TGTGCCAGTAGTCCCGGTACGCTAATAGATTCACCCCTCCACTTT
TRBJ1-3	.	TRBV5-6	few	CASSSRDTGSGNTIYF	TGTGCCAGCAGCTCCCGGGACACCGGCTCTGGAAACACCATATATTTT
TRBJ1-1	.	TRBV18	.	CASSPGTEAFF	TGTGCCAGCTCACCTGGGACCGAAGCTTTCTTT
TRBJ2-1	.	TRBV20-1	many	CSANGRPGNEQFF	TGCAGTGCTAATGGCCGTCCAGGCAATGAGCAGTTCTTC
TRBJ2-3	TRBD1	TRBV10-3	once	CAALGVTGKNTDTQYF	TGTGCCGCATTGGGAGTGACAGGGAAAAACACAGATACGCAGTATTTT
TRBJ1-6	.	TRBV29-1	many	CSVEESRARRPLHF	TGCAGCGTTGAAGAAAGCAGGGCCCGGAGACCCCTCCACTTT
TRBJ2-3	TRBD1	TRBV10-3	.	CAVSETGSTDTQYF	TGTGCCGTCAGTGAGACAGGGAGCACAGATACGCAGTATTTT
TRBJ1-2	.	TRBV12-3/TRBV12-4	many	CASSWLGSNYGYTF	TGTGCCAGCAGTTGGCTGGGGTCGAACTATGGCTACACCTTC
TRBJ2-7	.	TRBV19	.	CASSTEGGGYEQYF	TGTGCCAGTAGTACTGAAGGAGGTGGGTACGAGCAGTACTTC
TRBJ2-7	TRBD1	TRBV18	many	CASSPLGQGYEQYF	TGTGCCAGCTCACCCCTCGGACAGGGTTACGAGCAGTACTTC
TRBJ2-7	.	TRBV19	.	CASSIATGTDYEQYF	TGTGCCAGTAGTATAGCCACCGGGACCGACTACGAGCAGTACTTC
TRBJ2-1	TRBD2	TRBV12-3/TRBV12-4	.	CASTEGGGSYNEQFF	TGTGCCAGCACTGAAGGCGGGGGATCCTACAATGAGCAGTTCTTC
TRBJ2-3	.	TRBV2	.	CAENRDSSTDTQYF	TGTGCCGAGAACCGGGACTCTAGCACAGATACGCAGTATTTT
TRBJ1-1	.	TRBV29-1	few	CSVRGTEAFF	TGCAGCGTTCGGGGCACTGAAGCTTTCTTT
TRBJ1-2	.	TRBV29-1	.	CSVVGQGNYGYTF	TGCAGCGTTGTGGGGCAGGGGAACTATGGCTACACCTTC
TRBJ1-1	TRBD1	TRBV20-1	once	CSARGQLNTEAFF	TGCAGTGCTAGGGGACAGCTGAACACTGAAGCTTTCTTT
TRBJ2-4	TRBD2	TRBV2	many	CASRAAGVAKNIQYF	TGTGCCAGCAGGGCAGCGGGGGTAGCCAAAAACATTCAGTACTTC
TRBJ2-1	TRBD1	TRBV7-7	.	CASPRDREQFF	TGTGCTAGCCCCCGGGACAGAGAGCAGTTCTTC
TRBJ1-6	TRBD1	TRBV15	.	CATEKTGGGNSPLHF	TGTGCCACAGAAAAGACAGGGGGAGGTAATTCACCCCTCCACTTT
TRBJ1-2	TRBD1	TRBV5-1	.	CASSWGTGDGYTF	TGCGCCAGCAGCTGGGGGACAGGGGATGGCTACACCTTC
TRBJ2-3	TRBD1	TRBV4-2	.	CASSTTGSTDTQYF	TGTGCCAGCAGCACGACAGGGAGCACAGATACGCAGTATTTT
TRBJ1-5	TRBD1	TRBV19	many	CASSRRQGGQPQHF	TGTGCCAGTAGTAGGCGACAGGGGGGCCAGCCCCAGCATTTT
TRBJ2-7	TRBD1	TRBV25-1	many	CASRRQGSAYEQYF	TGTGCCAGCAGACGACAGGGCAGCGCCTACGAGCAGTACTTC
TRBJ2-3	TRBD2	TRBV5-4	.	CASSLLTGGITYF	TGTGCCAGCAGCTTATTGACCGGGGGGATAACGTATTTT
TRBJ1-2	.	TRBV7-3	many	CASSSAGDGYTF	TGTGCCAGCAGCTCGGCAGGGGACGGCTACACCTTC